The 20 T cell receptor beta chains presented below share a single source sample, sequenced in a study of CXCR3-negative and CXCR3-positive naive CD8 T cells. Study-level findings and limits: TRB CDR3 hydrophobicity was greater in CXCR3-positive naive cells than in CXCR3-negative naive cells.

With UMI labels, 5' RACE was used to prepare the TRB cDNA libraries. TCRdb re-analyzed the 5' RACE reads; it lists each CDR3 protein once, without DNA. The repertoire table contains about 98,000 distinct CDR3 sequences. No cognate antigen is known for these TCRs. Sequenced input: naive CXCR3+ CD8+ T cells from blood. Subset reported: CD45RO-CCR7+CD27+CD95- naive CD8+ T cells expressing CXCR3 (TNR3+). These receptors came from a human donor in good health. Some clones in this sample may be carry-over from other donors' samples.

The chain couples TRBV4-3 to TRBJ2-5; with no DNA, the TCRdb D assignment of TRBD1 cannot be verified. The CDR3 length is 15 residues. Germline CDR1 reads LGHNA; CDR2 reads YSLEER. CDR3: CASSQIWGGEETQYF.

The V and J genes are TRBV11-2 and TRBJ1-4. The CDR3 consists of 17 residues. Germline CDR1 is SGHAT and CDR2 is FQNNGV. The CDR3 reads CASSSHSRPAEGEKLFF.

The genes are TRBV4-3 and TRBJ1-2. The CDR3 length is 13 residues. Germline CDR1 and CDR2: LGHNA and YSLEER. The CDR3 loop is CASSQDRGDGYTF.

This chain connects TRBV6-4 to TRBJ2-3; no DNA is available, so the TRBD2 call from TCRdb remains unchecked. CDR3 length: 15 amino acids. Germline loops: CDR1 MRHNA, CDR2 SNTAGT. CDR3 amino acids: CASGKIAGGLDTQYF.

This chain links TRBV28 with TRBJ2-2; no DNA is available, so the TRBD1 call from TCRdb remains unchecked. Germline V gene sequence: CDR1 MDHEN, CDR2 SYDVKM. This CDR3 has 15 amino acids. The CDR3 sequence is CASANERQYTGELFF.

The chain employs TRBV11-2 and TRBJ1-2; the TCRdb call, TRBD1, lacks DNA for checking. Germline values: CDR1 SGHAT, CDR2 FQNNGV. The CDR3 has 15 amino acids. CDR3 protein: CASSLGGGQTYGYTF.

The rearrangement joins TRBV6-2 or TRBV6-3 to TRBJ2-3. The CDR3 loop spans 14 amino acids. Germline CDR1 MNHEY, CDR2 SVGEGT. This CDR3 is CASSSSPRAGTQYF.

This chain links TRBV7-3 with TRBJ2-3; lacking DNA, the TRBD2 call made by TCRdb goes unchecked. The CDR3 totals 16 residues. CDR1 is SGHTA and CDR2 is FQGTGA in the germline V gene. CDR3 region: CASSLEAGGPKDTQYF.

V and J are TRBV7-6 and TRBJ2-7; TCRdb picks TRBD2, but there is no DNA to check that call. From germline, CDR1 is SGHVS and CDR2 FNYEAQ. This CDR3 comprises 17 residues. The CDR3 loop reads CASSPTIGGARSYEQYF. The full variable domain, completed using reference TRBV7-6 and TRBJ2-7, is GAGVSQSPRYKVTKRGQDVALRCDPISGHVSLYWYRQALGQGPEFLTYFNYEAQQDKSGLPNDRFSAERPEGSISTLTIQRTEQRDSAMYRCASSPTIGGARSYEQYFGPGTRLTVT.

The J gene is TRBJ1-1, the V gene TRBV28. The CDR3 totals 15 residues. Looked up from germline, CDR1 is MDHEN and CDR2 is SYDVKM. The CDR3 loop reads CASIPTHNVNTEAFF.

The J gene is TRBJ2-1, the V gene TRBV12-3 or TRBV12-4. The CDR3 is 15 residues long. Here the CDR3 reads CASSHPGKLDNEQFF.

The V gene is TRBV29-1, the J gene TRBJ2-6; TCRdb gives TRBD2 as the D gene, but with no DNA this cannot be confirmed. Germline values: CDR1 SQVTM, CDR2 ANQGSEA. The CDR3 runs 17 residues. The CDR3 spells CSVETFRADSGANVLTF.

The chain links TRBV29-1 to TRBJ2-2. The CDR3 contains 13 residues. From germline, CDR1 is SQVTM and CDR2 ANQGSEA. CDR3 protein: CSVEGENTGELFF.

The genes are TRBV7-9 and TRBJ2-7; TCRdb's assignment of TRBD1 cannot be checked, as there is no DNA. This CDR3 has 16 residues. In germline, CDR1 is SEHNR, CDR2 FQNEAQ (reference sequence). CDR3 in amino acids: CASSPPDGRGDYEQYF.

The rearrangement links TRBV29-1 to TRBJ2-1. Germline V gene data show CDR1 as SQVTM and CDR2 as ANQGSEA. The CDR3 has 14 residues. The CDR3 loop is CSVHGRNSYNEQFF.

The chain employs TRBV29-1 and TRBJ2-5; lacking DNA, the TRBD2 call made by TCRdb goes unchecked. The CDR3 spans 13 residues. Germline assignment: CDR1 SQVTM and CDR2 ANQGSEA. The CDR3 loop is CSVDRRDRVTQYF.

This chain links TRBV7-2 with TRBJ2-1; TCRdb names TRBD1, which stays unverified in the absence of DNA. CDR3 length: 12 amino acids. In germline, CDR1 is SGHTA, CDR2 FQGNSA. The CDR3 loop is CAVGGFYNEQFF.

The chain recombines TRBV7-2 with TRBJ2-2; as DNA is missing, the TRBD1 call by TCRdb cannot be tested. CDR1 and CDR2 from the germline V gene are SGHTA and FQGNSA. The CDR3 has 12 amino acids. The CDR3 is CANYAGARGLFF.

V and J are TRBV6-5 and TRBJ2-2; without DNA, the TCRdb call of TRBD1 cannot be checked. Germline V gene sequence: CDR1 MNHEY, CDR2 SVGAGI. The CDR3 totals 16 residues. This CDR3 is CASSYQGGVLTGELFF.

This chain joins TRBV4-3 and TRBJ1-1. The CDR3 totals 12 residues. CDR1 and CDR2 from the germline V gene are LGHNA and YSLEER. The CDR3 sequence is CASSESSGVAFF.